These 20 T cell receptor beta chains share one sample of origin, sequenced in a study of blood T cell repertoires in COVID-19. Clones were read by immunoSEQ multiplex PCR, and TCRdb kept only the in-frame ones, dropping some. The sample shows over 200,000 clones, 89% of them seen only once. Sequencing was performed on peripheral blood. These receptors all come from a middle-aged woman with acute or convalescent COVID-19.

This chain links TRBV7-9 with TRBJ2-1; 7 bases are a match to TRBD2. The CDR3 loop spans 16 amino acids. CDR1 and CDR2 (germline): SEHNR, FQNEAQ (reference sequence). J was trimmed by 4 bases and V by 5 bases; bases with no gene match: 11. CDR3 sequence (DNA): TGTGCCAGCAGCCCCCAGGGCGGGGGAGGGTACAATGAGCAGTTCTTC. Amino acid sequence: CASSPQGGGGYNEQFF.

V gene TRBV6-5 combines with J gene TRBJ1-6, with D maybe TRBD1 (6 bases). Germline loops: CDR1 MNHEY, CDR2 SVGAGI. Trimming removed 4 bases from V and 8 bases from J, with 12 bases in between. This CDR3 spans 14 amino acids. This CDR3 reads CASSSQGRDSPLHF. The CDR3 DNA reads as TGTGCCAGCAGTTCACAGGGAAGAGATTCACCCCTCCACTTT.

The rearrangement links TRBV4-2 to TRBJ1-1; 8 bases agree with TRBD1. The CDR3 sequence is 15 residues long. The V segment lost 3 bases and the J segment 6 bases; nucleotides outside the gene matches: 9. The germline gives CDR1 LGHNA, CDR2 YNFKEQ. The CDR3 sequence: CASSQPTGAKSEAFF. CDR3 DNA: TGTGCCAGCAGCCAGCCGACAGGGGCCAAGTCTGAAGCTTTCTTT.

This chain uses TRBV19 with TRBJ2-6; 11 nucleotides align to TRBD2. V dropped 4 bases and J dropped 1; count of bases not matched to a gene: 3. The germline V gene has CDR1 LNHDA and CDR2 SQIVND (reference sequence). CDR3 size: 17 residues. CDR3 residues: CASSNSGGASGANVLTF. CDR3 sequence (DNA): TGTGCCAGTAGTAATAGCGGGGGGGCGTCTGGGGCCAACGTCCTGACTTTC. Supplemented by reference TRBV19 and TRBJ2-6, the full variable domain reads DGGITQSPKYLFRKEGQNVTLSCEQNLNHDAMYWYRQDPGQGLRLIYYSQIVNDFQKGDIAEGYSVSREKKESFPLTVTSAQKNPTAFYLCASSNSGGASGANVLTFGAGSRLTVL.

CDR3 coding DNA: TGTGCCAGCAGCTTAGTGGGCGGGGGAAATAATTCACCCCTCCACTTT. As protein: CASSLVGGGNNSPLHF. The V call is TRBV11-2, the J call TRBJ1-6; tentative D call: TRBD1 (5 bases). The CDR3 totals 16 residues. The germline V gene has CDR1 SGHAT and CDR2 FQNNGV. V lost 1 base and J 5 bases, leaving 12 bases between the germline ends.

This clone occurred once. The genes are TRBV29-1 and TRBJ2-1; 10 bases are a match to TRBD1. Trimming took 3 bases from V and 8 from J; bases not matched to a gene: 4. Per germline, CDR1 SQVTM and CDR2 ANQGSEA. The CDR3 length is 13 residues. CDR3 region: CSVDGTGDHEQFF. For the CDR3, the DNA is TGCAGCGTTGATGGGACAGGGGATCATGAGCAGTTCTTC.

V and J are TRBV2 and TRBJ1-2; D remains unclear. The V end was cut by 8 bases, the J end by 3 bases, with 16 bases between. The CDR3 extends over 14 amino acids. Germline assignment: CDR1 SNHLY and CDR2 FYNNEI. The CDR3 coding sequence is TGTGCCAGCCGGAGCCTGGACTTGGACTATGGCTACACCTTC. Protein product: CASRSLDLDYGYTF.

A remark on this clone: Other DNA variants within this sample encode the same CDR3. The rearrangement joins TRBV30 to TRBJ2-5; no clear D gene. CDR3 length equals 11 residues. Trimming cost V 0 bases and J 5 bases, with 4 bases left between them. Germline CDR1 is GTSNPN and CDR2 is SVGIG (reference sequence). CDR3 residues: CAWSVSETQYF. In DNA, the CDR3 is TGTGCCTGGAGTGTCAGTGAGACCCAGTACTTC.

The chain combines TRBV5-1 with TRBJ1-2; D call uncertain. The ends were cut back, 4 bases at V and 4 bases at J, with 14 bases in the middle. CDR3 length equals 14 residues. CDR1 SGHRS and CDR2 YFSETQ come from the germline V gene. The CDR3 DNA follows: TGCGCCAGCAGCCCGAACCAGGAGGCCTATGGCTACACCTTC. This codes for CASSPNQEAYGYTF.

The J gene is TRBJ2-5, the V gene TRBV28; 8 nucleotides align to TRBD2. This CDR3 contains 12 residues. The V gene's germline CDR1 is MDHEN and CDR2 SYDVKM. After removal of 8 bases from V and 5 bases from J, the junction contained 4 bases not matched to a gene. CDR3 bases: TGTGCCAGCCGGGGGGGTGGGGAGACCCAGTACTTC. It codes for CASRGGGETQYF.

This chain uses TRBV14 with TRBJ2-3; 11 nucleotides line up with TRBD2. Germline V gene data show CDR1 as SGHDN and CDR2 as FVKESK. The CDR3 totals 18 residues. The V gene end was trimmed by 1 base and the J gene end by 2 bases; junction bases not matched to a gene: 8. The chain's CDR3 is CASSQGFSSGGATDTQYF. For the CDR3, the DNA is TGTGCCAGCAGCCAAGGGTTCAGTAGCGGGGGGGCCACAGATACGCAGTATTTT.

The V call is TRBV2, the J call TRBJ2-1; TRBD2 aligns across 13 bases. J gave up 4 bases and V 0 bases, and 6 bases lay outside the gene matches. CDR1 and CDR2 (germline): SNHLY, FYNNEI. The length of the CDR3 is 18 residues. This CDR3 is CASSEALLTSGGYNEQFF. The CDR3 bases are TGTGCCAGCAGTGAAGCTCTATTGACTAGCGGGGGGTACAATGAGCAGTTCTTC.

The V and J genes are TRBV7-3 and TRBJ1-5; D is perhaps TRBD1 (6 bases). V lost 5 bases and J 6 bases, leaving 17 bases between the germline ends. CDR1 is SGHTA, CDR2 FQGTGA, per germline. CDR3 length equals 15 residues. In DNA form, the CDR3 reads TGTGCCAGCAGCCCGACAGGAGGATCTGCTCAGCCCCAGCATTTT. It encodes CASSPTGGSAQPQHF.

This sequence joins TRBV6-5 and TRBJ2-5; D possibly corresponds to TRBD1 (6 bases). The CDR3 covers 13 residues. The V gene's germline CDR1 is MNHEY and CDR2 SVGAGI. The V end was cut by 6 bases, the J end by 1 base, with 9 bases between. For the CDR3, the DNA is TGTGCCAGCAGGGACAGAGCCCAAGAGACCCAGTACTTC. Residues: CASRDRAQETQYF.

This chain joins TRBV28 and TRBJ1-1; 8 bases line up with TRBD1. V gave up 5 bases and J gave up 4 bases; unmatched junction bases: 6. The CDR3 runs to 14 residues. Germline CDR1 is MDHEN and CDR2 is SYDVKM. The CDR3 protein is CASSRNRGSTEAFF. In nucleotides, the CDR3 is TGTGCCAGCAGTCGGAACAGGGGGTCCACTGAAGCTTTCTTT.

This sequence joins TRBV6-5 and TRBJ1-3; 7 positions match TRBD1. After removal of 0 bases from V and 7 bases from J, the junction contained 6 bases not matched to a gene. Germline V gene lookup returns CDR1 MNHEY and CDR2 SVGAGI. This CDR3 has 15 amino acids. The CDR3 bases are TGTGCCAGCAGTTACTCGACAGGGAATAGGAACACCATATATTTT. This codes for CASSYSTGNRNTIYF.

The J gene is TRBJ1-1, the V gene TRBV9, with a weak D call TRBD1 (6 bases). This CDR3 has 14 amino acids. Germline-derived CDR1 and CDR2 are SGDLS and YYNGEE. V was cut by 1 base and J by 4 bases, with 11 bases left in between. CDR3 sequence (DNA): TGTGCCAGCAGCGTATCATCCAGGGGCACTGAAGCTTTCTTT. This encodes CASSVSSRGTEAFF.

The CDR3 here is CASSLRGPGNTIYF. CDR3 coding DNA: TGTGCCAGCAGCTTAAGGGGGCCTGGAAACACCATATATTTT. The chain combines TRBV5-4 with TRBJ1-3, with TRBD1 matching 7 bases. The CDR3 sequence is 14 residues long. V lost 2 bases and J lost 2; bases outside the gene matches: 1. Germline assignment: CDR1 SGHNT and CDR2 YYREEE (reference sequence). Full variable domain (remainder filled in from reference TRBV5-4 and TRBJ1-3): ETGVTQSPTHLIKTRGQQVTLRCSSQSGHNTVSWYQQALGQGPQFIFQYYREEENGRGNFPPRFSGLQFPNYSSELNVNALELDDSALYLCASSLRGPGNTIYFGEGSWLTVV.

This chain joins TRBV27 and TRBJ1-2, with D perhaps matching TRBD1 (5 bases). V lost 4 bases, J lost 9 bases, and 18 bases lay in between. This CDR3 has 14 amino acids. CDR1 is MNHEY and CDR2 is SMNVEV in the germline V gene (reference sequence). The CDR3 loop is CASSSWRDPDRYTF. DNA of the CDR3: TGTGCCAGCAGTTCCTGGAGGGACCCTGATCGCTACACCTTC.

This clone occurred once. This chain connects TRBV6-5 to TRBJ1-2; D gene uncertain. This CDR3 is 12 amino acids long. Germline CDR1 and CDR2: MNHEY and SVGAGI. The V end was cut by 7 bases, the J end by 8 bases, with 14 bases between. In DNA, the CDR3 is TGTGCCAGCAAGAGGGTAGACTTGGGCTACACCTTC. Protein sequence: CASKRVDLGYTF.